The 25 T cell receptor beta chains given below trace back to one sample, sequenced in a study of early T cells in non-severe SARS-CoV-2 infection (dated by TCRdb to the early 2020s). The library was made by 5' RACE. The instrument given in TCRdb is NextSeq 500. The public sequencing data were trimmed at Q25 with fastp and processed into clonotypes with MiXCR by TCRdb, which kept only in-frame beta chains. A single entry per CDR3 protein holds the most common genes and DNA from its merged rows. This sample lists roughly 100,000 distinct CDR3 sequences; approximately 12% were detected once. Clones ranked in the top ten supply about 4.4% of the sample. Sequencing was performed on whole blood, taken at baseline. The receptors stem from an adult who was a healthcare worker with PCR-confirmed SARS-CoV-2 infection or an uninfected control (not recorded which).

This clonotype was observed a few times. V gene TRBV19 combines with J gene TRBJ1-3, with D unresolved. Trimming removed 6 bases from V and 0 bases from J, with 12 bases in between. Germline V gene lookup returns CDR1 LNHDA and CDR2 SQIVND (reference sequence). The CDR3 runs 15 residues. Here the CDR3 reads CASSTTAYSGNTIYF. The CDR3 bases are TGTGCCAGTAGCACGACCGCTTACTCTGGAAACACCATATATTTT.

This clonotype was seen at least ten times. This chain's CDR3 is CASSPPGSYNEQFF. As DNA, the CDR3 is TGTGCCAGCAGCCCCCCTGGCTCCTACAATGAGCAGTTCTTC. This chain uses TRBV14 with TRBJ2-1, with no clear D. V lost 4 bases and J lost 0, with 7 bases in between. Germline CDR1 SGHDN, CDR2 FVKESK. This CDR3 is built from 14 residues. Complete variable domain (other parts from reference TRBV14 and TRBJ2-1): EAGVTQFPSHSVIEKGQTVTLRCDPISGHDNLYWYRRVMGKEIKFLLHFVKESKQDESGMPNNRFLAERTGGTYSTLKVQPAELEDSGVYFCASSPPGSYNEQFFGPGTRLTVL.

In this sample, this clonotype turned up many times. J is TRBJ1-2 and V is TRBV5-6; 10 bases fit TRBD1. Germline V gives CDR1 SGHDT, CDR2 YYEEEE. The J segment lost 8 bases and the V segment lost 5 bases, leaving 12 bases of the junction unmatched. This CDR3 is 15 amino acids long. The CDR3 protein is CASSTYSDRGQGYTF. CDR3 coding DNA: TGTGCCAGCAGTACTTATTCCGACAGGGGGCAGGGCTACACCTTC.

V and J are TRBV11-2 and TRBJ2-5; a weak D match, TRBD2 (6 bases). The germline V gene encodes CDR1 SGHAT and CDR2 FQNNGV. The CDR3 totals 15 residues. The ends were cut back, 3 bases at V and 3 bases at J, with 14 bases in the middle. The chain's CDR3 is CASSFRRADEETQYF. The CDR3 DNA reads TGTGCCAGCAGCTTCAGGAGGGCCGATGAAGAGACCCAGTACTTC.

The chain joins TRBV25-1 to TRBJ2-5, with TRBD1 as a possible D gene (6 bases). The germline V and J ends were trimmed by 2 bases and 2 bases, with 12 bases remaining between them. Per the germline V gene, CDR1 is MGHDK and CDR2 is SYGVNS. This CDR3 comprises 15 residues. The CDR3 DNA reads as TGTGCCAGCAGTGAAGGGGGTAGGGGGCAAGAGACCCAGTACTTC. This encodes CASSEGGRGQETQYF.

This clonotype has ten or more counts. The rearrangement uses TRBV2 and TRBJ2-2, with D possibly TRBD2 on 5 matching bases. The CDR3 contains 15 residues. Germline-derived CDR1 and CDR2 are SNHLY and FYNNEI. Trimming left V 2 bases short and J 5 bases short, with 12 bases between. CDR3 bases: TGTGCCAGCAGTGAAAGAGGGAGAGGGACCGGGGAGCTGTTTTTT. Translated, it gives CASSERGRGTGELFF.

The chain couples TRBV19 to TRBJ2-3, with 9 positions matching TRBD1. The V segment lost 4 bases and the J segment 7 bases; nucleotides outside the gene matches: 3. CDR3 length: 13 amino acids. Germline V lookup: CDR1 LNHDA, CDR2 SQIVND (reference sequence). Here the CDR3 reads CASSTGTGNTQYF. In DNA form, the CDR3 reads TGTGCCAGTAGTACCGGGACAGGGAATACGCAGTATTTT.

The chain is built from TRBV10-2 and TRBJ2-5; possible D gene TRBD2, 5 bases. This CDR3 has 14 residues. The ends were cut back, 7 bases at V and 4 bases at J, with 16 bases in the middle. Germline-derived CDR1 and CDR2 are WSHSY and SAAADI. Here the CDR3 reads CASTPTRGLETQYF. CDR3 nucleotides: TGCGCCAGCACCCCTACACGAGGGTTAGAGACCCAGTACTTC.

This clonotype was seen repeatedly, ten times or more. This chain uses TRBV7-2 with TRBJ2-7; 8 nucleotides line up with TRBD1. This CDR3 has 13 amino acids. The junction had 6 bases not matched to a gene; V was cut back by 5 bases and J by 6 bases. The germline V gene has CDR1 SGHTA and CDR2 FQGNSA. The CDR3 region has the DNA TGTGCCAGCAGCAAGGACAGGGACAGCGAGCAGTACTTC. Translated: CASSKDRDSEQYF.

This clonotype was observed many times. J is TRBJ2-3 and V is TRBV7-8; D not certain. The germline CDR1 and CDR2 sequences are SGHVS and FQNEAQ. The CDR3 runs to 16 residues. The V and J ends lost 0 bases and 0 bases respectively, with 10 bases between them. CDR3 sequence reads: CASSLAATLSTDTQYF. DNA for the CDR3: TGTGCCAGCAGCTTAGCGGCGACTCTTAGCACAGATACGCAGTATTTT.

This clonotype was counted between two and nine times. The CDR3 nucleotides are TGTGCCATCAGTGAGTCGACTCGAGGGAACACTGAAGCTTTCTTT. Residues: CAISESTRGNTEAFF. This sequence joins TRBV10-3 and TRBJ1-1; D remains ambiguous. The CDR3 spans 15 residues. The germline CDR1 and CDR2 sequences are ENHRY and SYGVKD. Trimming took 0 bases from V and 1 from J, leaving 9 bases between them.

This clonotype was observed at least ten times. The chain joins TRBV10-2 to TRBJ2-1; 8 positions agree with TRBD2. CDR1 is WSHSY and CDR2 is SAAADI in the germline V gene. The CDR3 extends over 17 amino acids. V lost 2 bases, J lost 8 bases, and 14 bases stayed unmatched. Here the CDR3 reads CASSEIAGTRGMDEQFF. CDR3 DNA: TGCGCCAGCAGTGAGATAGCCGGGACTAGGGGGATGGATGAGCAGTTCTTC.

The chain uses TRBV10-3 and TRBJ2-1, with no clear D. The CDR3 is 12 residues long. V shed 10 bases and J shed 3 bases, with 10 bases lying between them. Germline CDR1 is ENHRY and CDR2 is SYGVKD. The CDR3, as DNA: TGTGCCACCAAGGAAGTCTACAATGAGCAGTTCTTC. This gives the protein CATKEVYNEQFF.

The sample holds many counts of this clonotype. The V call is TRBV5-1, the J call TRBJ2-7, with 11 nucleotides matching TRBD2. There are 15 residues in the CDR3. Trimming cost V 5 bases and J 5 bases; bases outside gene matches: 9. The germline CDR1 and CDR2 sequences are SGHRS and YFSETQ. The CDR3 nucleotides read TGCGCCAGCAGACTCCATAGCGGGGGGGCTGACGAGCAGTACTTC. This translates into CASRLHSGGADEQYF.

This clonotype was recorded a few times. This chain joins TRBV7-8 and TRBJ2-5, with 11 bases identical to TRBD2. From germline, CDR1 is SGHVS and CDR2 FQNEAQ. The CDR3 consists of 18 residues. J gave up 4 bases and V 4 bases, and 14 bases lay outside the gene matches. This CDR3 reads CASSYRMRLAGGVETQYF. CDR3 nucleotides: TGTGCCAGCAGCTACCGCATGAGGCTAGCGGGAGGTGTAGAGACCCAGTACTTC.

J is TRBJ1-1 and V is TRBV5-6; tentative D call: TRBD1 (6 bases). Germline CDR1 SGHDT, CDR2 YYEEEE. The CDR3 runs 19 residues. Trimming cost V 4 bases and J 4 bases, with 29 bases left between them. For the CDR3, the DNA is TGTGCCAGCAGCCCCCGCCTCCGGGCAGGGGAGGGGTTGGGCACTGAAGCTTTCTTT. Protein: CASSPRLRAGEGLGTEAFF.

The chain employs TRBV30 and TRBJ2-3; no clear D. V was pared by 4 bases and J by 4 bases, with 9 bases between. The CDR3 extends over 12 amino acids. Germline V gene lookup returns CDR1 GTSNPN and CDR2 SVGIG (reference sequence). As DNA, the CDR3 is TGTGCCTGGACTAGAACGCCAGATACGCAGTATTTT. Translation gives CAWTRTPDTQYF.

The CDR3 nucleotides are TGCGCCAGCAGCTTGGACGGGAGGGGAAACACCATATATTTT. It specifies CASSLDGRGNTIYF. This sequence joins TRBV5-1 and TRBJ1-3; D call uncertain. Germline V gene data show CDR1 as SGHRS and CDR2 as YFSETQ. The CDR3 runs to 14 residues. The V and J ends lost 0 bases and 4 bases respectively, with 8 bases between them.

The table lists this clonotype with a few counts. The chain joins TRBV20-1 to TRBJ2-5; 12 nucleotides agree with TRBD1. This CDR3 region has 15 residues. Germline-derived CDR1 and CDR2 are DFQATT and SNEGSKA (reference sequence). After removal of 5 bases from V and 6 bases from J, the junction contained 10 bases not matched to a gene. The CDR3 sequence: CSAPPGQGAPKTQYF. The CDR3 region has the DNA TGCAGTGCTCCGCCGGGACAGGGGGCGCCTAAGACCCAGTACTTC.

This clonotype was observed a few times. This chain connects TRBV2 to TRBJ2-1, with 11 bases identical to TRBD2. The junction had 5 bases not matched to a gene; V was cut back by 3 bases and J by 7 bases. In germline, CDR1 is SNHLY, CDR2 FYNNEI. The CDR3 contains 15 residues. The CDR3 spells CASSDHTSGSNEQFF. The CDR3 nucleotides are TGTGCCAGCAGTGATCATACTAGCGGGAGTAATGAGCAGTTCTTC.

V gene TRBV12-3 or TRBV12-4 combines with J gene TRBJ2-1; D ambiguous. The CDR3 loop spans 11 amino acids. V shed 3 bases and J shed 9 bases, with 6 bases lying between them. This chain's CDR3 is CASSFLVEQFF. In DNA form, the CDR3 reads TGTGCCAGCAGTTTTTTGGTTGAGCAGTTCTTC.

This chain joins TRBV7-3 and TRBJ2-3; a weak D match, TRBD2 (6 bases). Germline CDR1 is SGHTA and CDR2 is FQGTGA. The length of the CDR3 is 15 residues. V lost 8 bases to trimming and J lost 2 bases, with 17 bases between them. The CDR3 reads CASPPPEGNTDTQYF. The CDR3 coding sequence is TGTGCCAGCCCCCCCCCGGAGGGGAACACAGATACGCAGTATTTT.

This clonotype was found many times. The chain carries TRBV24-1 and TRBJ2-1; D gene unclear. Germline CDR1 and CDR2: KGHDR and SFDVKD. The CDR3 spans 14 residues. Trimming removed 5 bases at V and 4 bases at J, with 11 bases between. The CDR3 nucleotides are TGTGCCACCAGTGCCGGCAGGTCGTACAATGAGCAGTTCTTC. This gives the protein CATSAGRSYNEQFF.

This clonotype has at least ten counts. The chain carries TRBV5-1 and TRBJ2-1; 9 nucleotides match TRBD2. The CDR3 is made up of 15 amino acids. Germline V gene sequence: CDR1 SGHRS, CDR2 YFSETQ. Losses at the gene ends were 0 bases for V and 7 bases for J; bases not matched to a gene: 5. The CDR3 is CASSLVAGVMNEQFF. CDR3 nucleotides: TGCGCCAGCAGCTTGGTAGCGGGAGTGATGAATGAGCAGTTCTTC.

V and J are TRBV11-3 and TRBJ2-2; D might be TRBD2 (5 bases). CDR1 SGHNT and CDR2 YENEEA come from the germline V gene. The V end lost 4 bases, the J end lost 5 bases, and 17 bases lay between the germline ends. CDR3 size: 16 residues. The CDR3 loop is CASSSTTPTGTGELFF. In nucleotides, the CDR3 is TGTGCCAGCAGCTCGACCACACCGACGGGGACCGGGGAGCTGTTTTTT. The variable domain in full, with the rest retrieved from reference TRBV11-3 and TRBJ2-2, is EAGVVQSPRYKIIEKKQPVAFWCNPISGHNTLYWYLQNLGQGPELLIRYENEEAVDDSQLPKDRFSAERLKGVDSTLKIQPAELGDSAVYLCASSSTTPTGTGELFFGEGSRLTVL.